This TCR beta chain emerged from a study of shared clonotypes between healthy human individuals. Trimming pared 2 bases from V and 4 bases from J, leaving 11 bases between. CDR3 length: 14 amino acids. Germline V gene lookup returns CDR1 LGHNA and CDR2 YNFKEQ. Profiling relied on immunoSEQ multiplex PCR, and the TCRdb table lists in-frame clones only, not all of them. The table shows more than 550,000 clones, with roughly two thirds occurring only once. V is TRBV4-2 and J is TRBJ2-5, with D possibly TRBD2 on 6 matching bases. The receptor comes from a woman in her twenties or thirties in good health. The sample was memory CD4+ T cells sorted from blood. The subset here: CD45RA-negative fraction. The CDR3 loop is CASSQMTRPETQYF. The CDR3 DNA is TGTGCCAGCAGCCAAATGACTAGGCCAGAGACCCAGTACTTC.